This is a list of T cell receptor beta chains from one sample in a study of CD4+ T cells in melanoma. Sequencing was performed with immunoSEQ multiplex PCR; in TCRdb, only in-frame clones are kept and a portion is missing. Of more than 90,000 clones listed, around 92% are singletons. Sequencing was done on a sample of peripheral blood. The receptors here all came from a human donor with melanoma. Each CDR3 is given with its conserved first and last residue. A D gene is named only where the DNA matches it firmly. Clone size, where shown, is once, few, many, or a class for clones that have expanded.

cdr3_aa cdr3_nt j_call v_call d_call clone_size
CASSLGSGGRNTEAFF TGTGCCAGCAGCTTAGGATCGGGTGGCAGGAACACTGAAGCTTTCTTT TRBJ1-1 TRBV7-8 NA NA
CASSRAWDNEQFF TGTGCCAGTAGTAGGGCTTGGGACAATGAGCAGTTCTTC TRBJ2-1 TRBV19 NA NA
CASSLDPGQPQHF TGCGCCAGCAGCTTGGACCCAGGTCAGCCCCAGCATTTT TRBJ1-5 TRBV5-1 NA once
CAISGPAGQGGGGELFF TGTGCCATCAGTGGACCCGCTGGACAGGGGGGGGGCGGGGAGCTGTTTTTT TRBJ2-2 TRBV10-3 TRBD1 NA
CASSQDRGFRGADTQYF TGCGCCAGCAGCCAAGATAGGGGTTTCAGGGGAGCAGATACGCAGTATTTT TRBJ2-3 TRBV4-3 NA NA
CSVYYRAEAFF TGCAGCGTTTATTACAGGGCCGAAGCTTTCTTT TRBJ1-1 TRBV29-1 NA NA
CASSRTDNLQETQYF TGTGCCAGCAGCCGGACGGACAATCTACAAGAGACCCAGTACTTC TRBJ2-5 TRBV7-6 NA NA
CASSRLSQRGSTDTQYF TGTGCCAGCAGTAGATTATCCCAGCGGGGAAGCACAGATACGCAGTATTTT TRBJ2-3 TRBV5-4 TRBD2 NA
CASSATRRDRETQYF TGTGCCAGCAGCGCCACCCGCCGGGACAGGGAGACCCAGTACTTC TRBJ2-5 TRBV7-6 TRBD1 NA
CASSQDIQPTGEQYF TGTGCCAGCAGCCAAGACATACAACCTACGGGGGAGCAGTACTTC TRBJ2-7 TRBV14 NA once
CASSPLGGGTDTQYF TGTGCCAGCAGTCCACTTGGGGGTGGCACAGATACGCAGTATTTT TRBJ2-3 TRBV28 NA NA
CASILAGGTDTQYF TGTGCCAGCATATTAGCGGGGGGCACAGATACGCAGTATTTT TRBJ2-3 TRBV6-1 TRBD2 NA
CASSPRGQSYNEQFF TGTGCCAGCAGCCCTAGGGGACAGTCCTACAATGAGCAGTTCTTC TRBJ2-1 TRBV7-9 TRBD1 NA
CASSTTSGTQYF TGTGCCAGCAGCACTACTAGCGGGACGCAGTATTTT TRBJ2-3 TRBV11-3 TRBD2 NA
CASSATGRGRADTQYF TGTGCCAGCAGCGCTACAGGTCGAGGCCGCGCAGATACGCAGTATTTT TRBJ2-3 TRBV7-6 NA NA
CASSLLSGRYSNQPQHF TGTGCCAGCAGCTTATTATCTGGCAGATATAGCAATCAGCCCCAGCATTTT TRBJ1-5 TRBV7-2 NA NA
CAIRPVDTGELFF TGTGCCATCAGACCAGTAGACACCGGGGAGCTGTTTTTT TRBJ2-2 TRBV10-3 NA NA
CASSLGTVIRGEQYF TGTGCCAGCAGCTTAGGGACAGTTATTCGGGGGGAGCAGTACTTC TRBJ2-7 TRBV13 NA once
CASRLDTDTQYF TGCGCCAGCCGCCTAGACACAGATACGCAGTATTTT TRBJ2-3 TRBV5-1 NA NA
CASSLRSGGVTDTQYF TGTGCCAGCAGCTTACGATCGGGGGGCGTTACAGATACGCAGTATTTT TRBJ2-3 TRBV7-2 NA NA
CASSQGASEQYF TGTGCCAGCAGCCAGGGGGCGTCCGAGCAGTACTTC TRBJ2-7 TRBV7-9 TRBD1 NA
CASTTGTANTGELFF TGTGCCAGCACCACCGGGACTGCGAACACCGGGGAGCTGTTTTTT TRBJ2-2 TRBV6-1 NA NA
CASSSWGTANYGYTF TGCGCCAGCAGCTCATGGGGGACAGCGAATTATGGCTACACCTTC TRBJ1-2 TRBV5-1 TRBD1 NA
CASSLRLYGYTF TGTGCCAGCAGTTTAAGATTGTATGGCTACACCTTC TRBJ1-2 TRBV28 NA NA
CASSQGRSTDTQYF TGCGCCAGCAGCCAAGGACGGAGCACAGATACGCAGTATTTT TRBJ2-3 TRBV4-3 NA NA
CASSTRTGAYTDTQYF TGTGCCAGTAGTACCAGGACAGGGGCCTACACAGATACGCAGTATTTT TRBJ2-3 TRBV19 TRBD1 NA
CASSNRDSDLPSNSPLHF TGTGCCAGCAGCAATCGGGACAGCGACTTACCTTCCAATTCACCCCTCCACTTT TRBJ1-6 TRBV21-1 NA few
CASSLGTGGGTQYF TGTGCCAGCAGCCTGGGGACAGGTGGAGGGACCCAGTACTTC TRBJ2-5 TRBV28 TRBD1 NA
CASSSSGTGGNEKLFF TGTGCCAGCAGTTCGTCCGGGACAGGGGGCAACGAAAAACTGTTTTTT TRBJ1-4 TRBV6-6 TRBD1 NA
CASSLGDFLLGDQETQYF TGTGCCAGCAGCTTGGGGGACTTTTTATTGGGGGACCAAGAGACCCAGTACTTC TRBJ2-5 TRBV7-7 NA once
CASSSTGANVLTF TGTGCCAGCAGTTCTACTGGGGCCAACGTCCTGACTTTC TRBJ2-6 TRBV28 NA NA
CASSTRAGEKLFF TGTGCCAGCAGCACCCGGGCCGGGGAAAAACTGTTTTTT TRBJ1-4 TRBV11-2 NA NA
CASSLGGVRSYEQYF TGTGCCAGCAGTTTAGGCGGGGTAAGGTCCTACGAGCAGTACTTC TRBJ2-7 TRBV27 NA NA
CASTDLGLFYGYTF TGTGCCAGTACCGACTTGGGACTGTTCTATGGCTACACCTTC TRBJ1-2 TRBV19 NA NA
CASRLGTEETQYF TGTGCCAGCAGACTCGGGACGGAAGAGACCCAGTACTTC TRBJ2-5 TRBV2 NA NA
CASSSYRGRPYEQYF TGTGCCAGCAGTTCATACAGGGGGCGACCCTACGAGCAGTACTTC TRBJ2-7 TRBV28 TRBD1 NA
CASSYLAGAHNEQFF TGTGCCAGCAGTTACCTCGCGGGGGCCCACAATGAGCAGTTCTTC TRBJ2-1 TRBV6-6 NA once
CASSQAWDRNYGYTF TGCGCCAGCAGCCAAGCATGGGACCGAAACTATGGCTACACCTTC TRBJ1-2 TRBV4-3 NA NA
CASRSGTGGSDTQYF TGTGCCAGCAGAAGCGGGACAGGGGGCTCCGATACGCAGTATTTT TRBJ2-3 TRBV6-1 TRBD1 NA
CASTTRTTRYEQYF TGTGCCAGCACAACACGCACTACCCGCTACGAGCAGTACTTC TRBJ2-7 TRBV7-8 NA NA
CSVEDLGPGYTF TGCAGCGTTGAAGATCTAGGGCCTGGCTACACCTTC TRBJ1-2 TRBV29-1 NA NA
CASSRGQGNEQYF TGTGCCAGCAGCCGGGGACAGGGCAACGAGCAGTACTTC TRBJ2-7 TRBV7-3 TRBD1 NA
CASKFGTGDEKLFF TGTGCCAGCAAGTTTGGGACAGGGGATGAAAAACTGTTTTTT TRBJ1-4 TRBV2 TRBD1 NA